The rows below give T cell receptor beta chains drawn from one sample of a study of control samples from healthy donors and cancer patients. Generated by immunoSEQ multiplex PCR, the TCRdb table keeps only in-frame clones and is missing some. The table lists 97,000 or so clones, around 92% of them singletons. The sequenced sample consisted of blood. All receptors come from a woman between 18 and 29 years old in good health. Both conserved end residues are part of each CDR3. Clone size appears in some rows only: once, few, many, or a class for an expanded clone.

J	size	V	CDR3
TRBJ2-1	NA	TRBV7-2	CASSFQGARYNEQFF
TRBJ1-2	NA	TRBV19	CASSTTGVSYGYTF
TRBJ1-1	NA	TRBV27	CASSLSGYAEAFF
TRBJ2-2	NA	TRBV29-1	CSAGDTNTGELFF
TRBJ1-2	once	TRBV6-6	CASRETDYGYTF
TRBJ1-3	NA	TRBV5-1	CASSLAPGGGPSGNTIYF
TRBJ2-2	NA	TRBV10-2	CASSLRGGELFF
TRBJ1-5	NA	TRBV18	CASSKRSGAHQPQHF
TRBJ2-1	NA	TRBV6-2/TRBV6-3	CASSYVRDGEQFF
TRBJ1-1	NA	TRBV20-1	CSRLRNTEAFF
TRBJ2-2	once	TRBV11-2	CASSRIPRNTGELFF
TRBJ2-5	NA	TRBV28	CASSPLYDRGGETQYF
TRBJ1-2	NA	TRBV30	CAWSRDRPYGYTF
TRBJ2-1	NA	TRBV27	CASSLSQGPYNEQFF
TRBJ1-3	NA	TRBV5-6	CASSWTGAKGNTIYF
TRBJ1-4	NA	TRBV15	CATSRKQGGNEKLFF
TRBJ1-3	NA	TRBV25-1	CASSGISGNTIYF
TRBJ1-2	NA	TRBV6-5	CASSLGGRYGYTF
TRBJ2-1	NA	TRBV7-2	CASSLALTNEQFF
TRBJ1-1	NA	TRBV6-5	CAIDQGMNTEAFF
TRBJ2-3	NA	TRBV14	CASSPFTDTQYF
TRBJ2-1	NA	TRBV19	CASTRPGVGYNEQFF
TRBJ2-1	NA	TRBV5-1	CASSRRENYNEQFF
TRBJ2-3	once	TRBV11-2	CASSLFTDTQYF
TRBJ1-6	NA	TRBV6-1	CASSEDSNSPLHF
TRBJ2-7	NA	TRBV6-2/TRBV6-3	CASSYPGTVEQYF
TRBJ2-7	once	TRBV7-9	CASSPGLAGSWGQYF
TRBJ2-3	NA	TRBV28	CASSSMGLAGGRGTDTQYF
TRBJ2-7	NA	TRBV6-2/TRBV6-3	CASSYGSEQYF
TRBJ2-7	NA	TRBV5-1	CASSGTSGRPSYEQYF
TRBJ2-5	NA	TRBV19	CASSPGVQRETQYF
TRBJ2-1	NA	TRBV9	CASSLLAGGPGEQFF
TRBJ2-3	NA	TRBV7-2	CASRGQTTDTQYF
TRBJ1-2	NA	TRBV19	CATIGPELTGGNGYTF
TRBJ1-4	NA	TRBV3-1/TRBV3-2	CASSQGHSNEKLFF
TRBJ1-1	NA	TRBV28	CASSLGTGGAPMNTEAFF
TRBJ2-2	NA	TRBV19	CASSTLASIAGELFF
TRBJ2-5	NA	TRBV19	CASTGRGQETQYF
TRBJ2-2	NA	TRBV20-1	CSASGGGLARNTGELFF
TRBJ2-5	NA	TRBV10-2	CASRGWGGTYQETQYF
TRBJ2-7	once	TRBV7-9	CASSRPRTGVYDEQYF
TRBJ2-7	NA	TRBV4-2	CASSQVERESYEQYF
TRBJ2-3	NA	TRBV2	CASSDKLSWTGDSDTQYF
TRBJ1-1	few	TRBV27	CASSRTPNMNTEAFF
TRBJ1-3	NA	TRBV2	CASGGTGNTIYF
TRBJ2-5	NA	TRBV3-1/TRBV3-2	CASSHGDIRRETQYF
TRBJ1-5	once	TRBV9	CASSVGSGGSFQPQHF
TRBJ2-3	NA	TRBV14	CASSQEFGGGVADTQYF
TRBJ2-7	once	TRBV7-8	CASSLTHGQGVFYEQYF
TRBJ2-7	NA	TRBV28	CASSSPDSHEQYF
TRBJ2-7	NA	TRBV6-1	CASSELYYEQYF
TRBJ2-7	few	TRBV11-2	CASSPRGLGPLYEQYF
TRBJ1-1	NA	TRBV16	CASLLTVYTEAFF